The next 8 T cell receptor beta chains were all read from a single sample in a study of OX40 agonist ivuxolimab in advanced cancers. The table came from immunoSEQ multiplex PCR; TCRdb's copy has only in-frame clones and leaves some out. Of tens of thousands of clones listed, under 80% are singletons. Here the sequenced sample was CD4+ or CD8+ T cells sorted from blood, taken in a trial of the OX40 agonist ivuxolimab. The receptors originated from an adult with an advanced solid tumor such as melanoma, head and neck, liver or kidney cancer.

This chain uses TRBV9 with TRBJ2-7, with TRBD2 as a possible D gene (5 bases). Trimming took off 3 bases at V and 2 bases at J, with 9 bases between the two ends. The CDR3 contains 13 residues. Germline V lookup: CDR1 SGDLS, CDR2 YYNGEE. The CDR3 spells CASSDGVTYEQYF. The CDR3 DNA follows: TGTGCCAGCAGCGACGGGGTTACCTACGAGCAGTACTTC. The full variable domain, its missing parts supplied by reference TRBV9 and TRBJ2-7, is DSGVTQTPKHLITATGQRVTLRCSPRSGDLSVYWYQQSLDQGLQFLIQYYNGEERAKGNILERFSAQQFPDLHSELNLSSLELGDSALYFCASSDGVTYEQYFGPGTRLTVT.

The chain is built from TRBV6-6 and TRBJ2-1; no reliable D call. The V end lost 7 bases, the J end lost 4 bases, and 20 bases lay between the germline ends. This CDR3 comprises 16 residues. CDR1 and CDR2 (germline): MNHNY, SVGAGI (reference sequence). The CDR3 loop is CASTTKTYLGYNEQFF. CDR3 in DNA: TGTGCCAGCACCACCAAGACCTATCTCGGGTACAATGAGCAGTTCTTC.

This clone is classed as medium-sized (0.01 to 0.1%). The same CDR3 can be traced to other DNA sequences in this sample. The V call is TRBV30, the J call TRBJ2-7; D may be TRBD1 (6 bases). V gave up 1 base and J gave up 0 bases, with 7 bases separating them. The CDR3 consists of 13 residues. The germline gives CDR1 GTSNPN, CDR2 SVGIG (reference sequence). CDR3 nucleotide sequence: TGTGCCTGGAGTGGGGACAACTCCTACGAGCAGTACTTC. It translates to CAWSGDNSYEQYF.

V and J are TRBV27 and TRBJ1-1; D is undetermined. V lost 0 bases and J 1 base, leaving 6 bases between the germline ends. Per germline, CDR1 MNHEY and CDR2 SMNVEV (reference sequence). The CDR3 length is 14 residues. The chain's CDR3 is CASSLSVGNTEAFF. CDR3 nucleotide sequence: TGTGCCAGCAGTTTATCAGTTGGGAACACTGAAGCTTTCTTT.

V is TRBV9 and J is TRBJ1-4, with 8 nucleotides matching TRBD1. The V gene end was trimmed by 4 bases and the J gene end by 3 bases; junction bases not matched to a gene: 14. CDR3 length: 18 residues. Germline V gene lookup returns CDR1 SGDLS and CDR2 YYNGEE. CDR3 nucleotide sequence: TGTGCCAGCAGCCCAGCCTCTTCAGGGGGCGAGGCTAATGAAAAACTGTTTTTT. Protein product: CASSPASSGGEANEKLFF.

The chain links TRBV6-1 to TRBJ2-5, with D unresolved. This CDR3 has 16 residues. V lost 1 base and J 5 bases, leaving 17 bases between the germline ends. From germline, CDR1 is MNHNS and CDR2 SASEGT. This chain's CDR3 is CASSEVHRDPRETQYF. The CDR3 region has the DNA TGTGCCAGCAGTGAAGTTCACAGAGACCCACGGGAGACCCAGTACTTC.

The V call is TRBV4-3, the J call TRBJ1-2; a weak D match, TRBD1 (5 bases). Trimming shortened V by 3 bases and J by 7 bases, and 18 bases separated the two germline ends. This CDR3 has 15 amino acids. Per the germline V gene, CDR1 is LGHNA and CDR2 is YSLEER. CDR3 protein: CASSHDRGGMGGYTF. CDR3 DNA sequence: TGCGCCAGCAGCCACGATCGGGGCGGGATGGGTGGCTACACCTTC.

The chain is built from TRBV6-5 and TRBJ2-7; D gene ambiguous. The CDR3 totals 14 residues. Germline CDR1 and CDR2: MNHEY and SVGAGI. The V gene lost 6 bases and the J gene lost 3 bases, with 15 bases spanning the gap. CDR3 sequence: CASSPLKPIYEQYF. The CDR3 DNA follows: TGTGCCAGCAGCCCCTTAAAACCGATCTACGAGCAGTACTTC.